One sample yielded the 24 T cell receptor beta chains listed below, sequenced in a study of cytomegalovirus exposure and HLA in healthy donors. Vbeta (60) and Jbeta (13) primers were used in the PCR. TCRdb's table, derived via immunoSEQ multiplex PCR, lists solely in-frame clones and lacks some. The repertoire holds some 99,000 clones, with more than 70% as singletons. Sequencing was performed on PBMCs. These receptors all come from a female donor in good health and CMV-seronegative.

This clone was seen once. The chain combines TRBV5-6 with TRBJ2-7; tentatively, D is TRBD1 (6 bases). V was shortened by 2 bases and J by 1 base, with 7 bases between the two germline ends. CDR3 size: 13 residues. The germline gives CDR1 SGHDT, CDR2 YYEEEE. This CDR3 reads CASSFGQSYEQYF. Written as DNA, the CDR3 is TGTGCCAGCAGCTTCGGACAGTCCTACGAGCAGTACTTC.

The CDR3 sequence: CASSLDRRNTEAFF. The CDR3 DNA reads as TGTGCCAGCAGTTTAGACAGGAGGAACACTGAAGCTTTCTTT. The J gene is TRBJ1-1, the V gene TRBV28; a possible D gene is TRBD1 (6 bases). CDR3 size: 14 residues. CDR1 and CDR2 from the germline V gene are MDHEN and SYDVKM. The ends were cut back, 2 bases at V and 1 base at J, with 8 bases in the middle.

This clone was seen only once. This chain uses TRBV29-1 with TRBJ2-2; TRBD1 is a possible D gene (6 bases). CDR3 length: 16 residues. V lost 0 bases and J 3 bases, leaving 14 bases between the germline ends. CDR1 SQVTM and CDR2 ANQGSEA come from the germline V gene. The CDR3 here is CSVEETGHLYTGELFF. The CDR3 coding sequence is TGCAGCGTTGAAGAAACGGGACATTTATACACCGGGGAGCTGTTTTTT.

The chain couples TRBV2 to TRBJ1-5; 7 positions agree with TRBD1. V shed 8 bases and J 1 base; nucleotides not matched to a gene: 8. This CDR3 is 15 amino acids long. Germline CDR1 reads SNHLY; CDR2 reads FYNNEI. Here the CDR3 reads CASRPGTESNQPQHF. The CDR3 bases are TGTGCCAGCCGACCTGGGACAGAAAGCAATCAGCCCCAGCATTTT.

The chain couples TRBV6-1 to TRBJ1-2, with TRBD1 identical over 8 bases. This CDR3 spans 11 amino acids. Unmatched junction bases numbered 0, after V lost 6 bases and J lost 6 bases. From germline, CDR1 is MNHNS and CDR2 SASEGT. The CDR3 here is CASRQGDGYTF. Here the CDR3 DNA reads TGTGCCAGCAGACAGGGGGATGGCTACACCTTC.

The CDR3 is CSVEIAGSAYEQYF. DNA for the CDR3: TGCAGCGTTGAAATAGCGGGGTCCGCCTACGAGCAGTACTTC. The chain links TRBV29-1 to TRBJ2-7; the match to TRBD2 covers 8 bases. This CDR3 comprises 14 residues. Germline CDR1 reads SQVTM; CDR2 reads ANQGSEA. The ends lost 2 bases at V and 2 bases at J; junction bases unmatched: 5.

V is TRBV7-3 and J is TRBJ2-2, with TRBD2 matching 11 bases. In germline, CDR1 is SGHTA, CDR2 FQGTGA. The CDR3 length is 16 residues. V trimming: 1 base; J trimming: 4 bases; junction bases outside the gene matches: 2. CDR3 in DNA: TGTGCCAGCAGCTTAAGTAGCGGGAGGGGCACCGGGGAGCTGTTTTTT. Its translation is CASSLSSGRGTGELFF.

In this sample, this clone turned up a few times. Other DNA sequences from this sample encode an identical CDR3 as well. The CDR3 region is CAIRATPGLMDEQYF. DNA for the CDR3: TGTGCCATCAGAGCTACTCCAGGTTTAATGGACGAGCAGTACTTC. The gene calls are TRBV10-3 and TRBJ2-7; D gene uncertain. Germline values: CDR1 ENHRY, CDR2 SYGVKD. The CDR3 contains 15 residues. The V end lost 6 bases, the J end lost 5 bases, and 20 bases lay between the germline ends.

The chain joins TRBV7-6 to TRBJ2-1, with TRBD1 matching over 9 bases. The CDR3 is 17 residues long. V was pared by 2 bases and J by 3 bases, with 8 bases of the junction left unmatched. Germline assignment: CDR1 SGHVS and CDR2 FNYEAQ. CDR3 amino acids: CASSLMWDRVFYNEQFF. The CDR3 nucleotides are TGTGCCAGCAGCTTAATGTGGGACAGGGTTTTCTACAATGAGCAGTTCTTC.

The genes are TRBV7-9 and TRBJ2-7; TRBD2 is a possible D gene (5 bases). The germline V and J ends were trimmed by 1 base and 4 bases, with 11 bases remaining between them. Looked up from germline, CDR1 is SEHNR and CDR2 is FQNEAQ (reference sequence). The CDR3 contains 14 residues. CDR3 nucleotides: TGTGCCAGCAGCTTAGGGCAGGAGGAGTACGAGCAGTACTTC. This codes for CASSLGQEEYEQYF.

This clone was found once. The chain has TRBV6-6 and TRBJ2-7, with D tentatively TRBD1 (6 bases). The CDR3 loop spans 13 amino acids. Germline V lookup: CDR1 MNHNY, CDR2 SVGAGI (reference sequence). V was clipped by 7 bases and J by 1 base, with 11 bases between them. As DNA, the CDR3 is TGTGCCAGCACCCAGACAGGATCCTACGAGCAGTACTTC. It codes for CASTQTGSYEQYF.

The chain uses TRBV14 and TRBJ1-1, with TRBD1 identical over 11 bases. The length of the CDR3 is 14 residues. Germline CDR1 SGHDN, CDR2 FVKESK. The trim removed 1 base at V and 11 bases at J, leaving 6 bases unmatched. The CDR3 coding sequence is TGTGCCAGCAGCCAAGGGACAGGGGGCGCCGGGGCTTTCTTT. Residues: CASSQGTGGAGAFF.

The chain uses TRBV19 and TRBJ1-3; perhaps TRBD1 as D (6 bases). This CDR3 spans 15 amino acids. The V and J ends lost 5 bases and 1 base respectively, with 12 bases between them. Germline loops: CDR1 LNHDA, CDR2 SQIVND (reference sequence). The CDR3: CASSPSGESGNTIYF. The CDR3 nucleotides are TGTGCCAGTAGTCCCTCAGGGGAATCTGGAAACACCATATATTTT. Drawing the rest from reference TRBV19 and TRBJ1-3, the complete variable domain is DGGITQSPKYLFRKEGQNVTLSCEQNLNHDAMYWYRQDPGQGLRLIYYSQIVNDFQKGDIAEGYSVSREKKESFPLTVTSAQKNPTAFYLCASSPSGESGNTIYFGEGSWLTVV.

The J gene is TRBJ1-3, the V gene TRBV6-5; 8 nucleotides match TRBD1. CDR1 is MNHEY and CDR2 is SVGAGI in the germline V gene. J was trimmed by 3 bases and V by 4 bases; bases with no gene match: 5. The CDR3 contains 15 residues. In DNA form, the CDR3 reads TGTGCCAGCAGTTTCGGACAGGGCGGTGGAAACACCATATATTTT. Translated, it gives CASSFGQGGGNTIYF.

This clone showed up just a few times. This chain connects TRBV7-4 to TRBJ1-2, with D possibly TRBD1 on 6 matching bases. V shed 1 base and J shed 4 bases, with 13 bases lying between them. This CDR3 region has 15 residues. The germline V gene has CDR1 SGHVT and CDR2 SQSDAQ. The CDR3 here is CASSLGQDGPYGYTF. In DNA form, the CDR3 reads TGTGCCAGCAGCTTAGGACAGGACGGTCCCTATGGCTACACCTTC. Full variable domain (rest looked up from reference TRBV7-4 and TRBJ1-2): GAGVSQSPRYKVAKRGRDVALRCDSISGHVTLYWYRQTLGQGSEVLTYSQSDAQRDKSGRPSGRFSAERPERSVSTLKIQRTEQGDSAVYLCASSLGQDGPYGYTFGSGTRLTVV.

This chain's CDR3 is CASSFGLAYEQYF. CDR3 DNA: TGTGCCAGCAGTTTTGGACTAGCGTACGAGCAGTACTTC. The V call is TRBV6-5, the J call TRBJ2-7; 9 nucleotides agree with TRBD2. The CDR3 is 13 residues long. Losses at the gene ends were 4 bases for V and 4 bases for J; bases not matched to a gene: 2. From germline, CDR1 is MNHEY and CDR2 SVGAGI.

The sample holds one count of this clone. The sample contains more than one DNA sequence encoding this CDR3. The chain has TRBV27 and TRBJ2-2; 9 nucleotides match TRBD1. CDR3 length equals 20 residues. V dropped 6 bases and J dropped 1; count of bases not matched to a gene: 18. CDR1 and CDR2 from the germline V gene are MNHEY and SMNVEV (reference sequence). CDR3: CASSQRQGVRLGGNTGELFF. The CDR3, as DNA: TGTGCCAGCAGCCAGCGACAGGGGGTAAGGCTTGGGGGGAACACCGGGGAGCTGTTTTTT.

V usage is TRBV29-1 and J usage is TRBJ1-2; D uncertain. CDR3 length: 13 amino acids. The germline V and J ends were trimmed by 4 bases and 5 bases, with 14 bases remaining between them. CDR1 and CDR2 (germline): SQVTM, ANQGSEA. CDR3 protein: CSVVSPRKYGYTF. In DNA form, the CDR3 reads TGCAGCGTTGTAAGTCCTAGGAAATATGGCTACACCTTC.

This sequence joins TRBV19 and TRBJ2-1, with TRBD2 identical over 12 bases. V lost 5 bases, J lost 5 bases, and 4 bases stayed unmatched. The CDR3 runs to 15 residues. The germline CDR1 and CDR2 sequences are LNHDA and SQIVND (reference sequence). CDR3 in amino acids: CASSPRTSGNNEQFF. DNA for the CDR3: TGTGCCAGTAGTCCCCGGACTAGCGGGAACAATGAGCAGTTCTTC.

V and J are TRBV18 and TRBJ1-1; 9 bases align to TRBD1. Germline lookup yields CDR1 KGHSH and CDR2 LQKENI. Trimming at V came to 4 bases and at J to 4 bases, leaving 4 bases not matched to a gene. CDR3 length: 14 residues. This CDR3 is CASSLDRGATEAFF. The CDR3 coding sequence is TGTGCCAGCTCACTCGACAGGGGGGCCACTGAAGCTTTCTTT. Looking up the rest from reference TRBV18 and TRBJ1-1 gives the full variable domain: NAGVMQNPRHLVRRRGQEARLRCSPMKGHSHVYWYRQLPEEGLKFMVYLQKENIIDESGMPKERFSAEFPKEGPSILRIQQVVRGDSAAYFCASSLDRGATEAFFGQGTRLTVV.

CDR3 coding DNA: TGTGCCAGCAGAGTGGGACTAGCAGTTTACGAGCAGTACTTC. Its translation is CASRVGLAVYEQYF. The chain is built from TRBV6-5 and TRBJ2-7, with 9 bases identical to TRBD2. Germline lookup yields CDR1 MNHEY and CDR2 SVGAGI. The CDR3 loop spans 14 amino acids. V was pared by 6 bases and J by 4 bases, with 7 bases of the junction left unmatched.

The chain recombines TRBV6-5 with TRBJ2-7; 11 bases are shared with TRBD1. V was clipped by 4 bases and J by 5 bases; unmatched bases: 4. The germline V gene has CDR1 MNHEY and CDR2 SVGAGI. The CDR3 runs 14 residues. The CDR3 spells CASSSWTGGDEQYF. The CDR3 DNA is TGTGCCAGCAGTTCTTGGACAGGGGGCGACGAGCAGTACTTC.

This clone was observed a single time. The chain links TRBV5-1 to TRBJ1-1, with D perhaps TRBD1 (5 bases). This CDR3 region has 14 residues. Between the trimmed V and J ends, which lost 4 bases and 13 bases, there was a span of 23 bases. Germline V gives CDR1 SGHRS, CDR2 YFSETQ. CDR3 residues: CASSPGGVGGFDFF. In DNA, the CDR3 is TGCGCCAGCAGCCCCGGGGGGGTAGGCGGGTTCGATTTCTTT.

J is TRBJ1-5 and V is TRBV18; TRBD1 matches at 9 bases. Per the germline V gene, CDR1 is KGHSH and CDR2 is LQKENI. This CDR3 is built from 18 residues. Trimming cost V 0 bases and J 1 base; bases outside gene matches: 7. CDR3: CASSPPSSGTGSNQPQHF. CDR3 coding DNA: TGTGCCAGCTCACCACCTTCGTCCGGGACAGGGAGCAATCAGCCCCAGCATTTT.